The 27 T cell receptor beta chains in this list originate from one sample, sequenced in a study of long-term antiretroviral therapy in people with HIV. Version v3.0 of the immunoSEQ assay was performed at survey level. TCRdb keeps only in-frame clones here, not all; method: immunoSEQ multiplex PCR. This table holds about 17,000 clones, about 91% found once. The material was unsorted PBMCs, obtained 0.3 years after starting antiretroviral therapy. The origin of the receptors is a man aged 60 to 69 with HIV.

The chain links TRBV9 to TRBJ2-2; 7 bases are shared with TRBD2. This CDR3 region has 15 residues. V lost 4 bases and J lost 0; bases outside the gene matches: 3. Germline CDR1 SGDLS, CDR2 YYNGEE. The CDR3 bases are TGTGCCAGCAGCTTTGGGGGGGCGAACACCGGGGAGCTGTTTTTT. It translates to CASSFGGANTGELFF.

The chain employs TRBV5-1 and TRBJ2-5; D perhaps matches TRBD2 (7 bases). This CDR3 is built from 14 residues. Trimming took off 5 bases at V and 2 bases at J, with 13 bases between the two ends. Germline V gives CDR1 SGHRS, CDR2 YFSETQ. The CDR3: CASSPAGAQETQYF. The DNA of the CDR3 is TGCGCCAGCAGTCCCGCGGGGGCACAAGAGACCCAGTACTTC.

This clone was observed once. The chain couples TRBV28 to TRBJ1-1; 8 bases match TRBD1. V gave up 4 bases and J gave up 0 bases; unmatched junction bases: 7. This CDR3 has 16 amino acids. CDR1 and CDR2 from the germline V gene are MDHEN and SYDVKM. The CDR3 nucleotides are TGTGCCAGCAGTTCCCCGGGACAGGTGATGAACACTGAAGCTTTCTTT. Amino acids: CASSSPGQVMNTEAFF.

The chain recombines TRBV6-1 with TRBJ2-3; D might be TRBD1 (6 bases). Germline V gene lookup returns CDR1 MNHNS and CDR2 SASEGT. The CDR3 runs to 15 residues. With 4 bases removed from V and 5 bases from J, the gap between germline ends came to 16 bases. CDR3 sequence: CASSVGGAQLDTQYF. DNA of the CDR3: TGTGCCAGCAGTGTTGGGGGCGCGCAACTAGATACGCAGTATTTT.

The CDR3 loop reads CASSPGQGAYEQYF. CDR3 coding DNA: TGTGCCAGCTCACCGGGACAGGGGGCCTACGAGCAGTACTTC. The gene calls are TRBV18 and TRBJ2-7; 11 bases map to TRBD1. The V segment lost 3 bases and the J segment 2 bases; nucleotides outside the gene matches: 0. Germline V gene lookup returns CDR1 KGHSH and CDR2 LQKENI. The CDR3 consists of 14 residues.

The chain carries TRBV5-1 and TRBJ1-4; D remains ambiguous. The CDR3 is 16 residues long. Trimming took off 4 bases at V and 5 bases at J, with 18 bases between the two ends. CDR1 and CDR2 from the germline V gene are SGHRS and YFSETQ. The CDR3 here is CASSSVPGSKNEKLFF. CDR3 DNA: TGCGCCAGCAGCAGCGTCCCGGGATCAAAGAATGAAAAACTGTTTTTT.

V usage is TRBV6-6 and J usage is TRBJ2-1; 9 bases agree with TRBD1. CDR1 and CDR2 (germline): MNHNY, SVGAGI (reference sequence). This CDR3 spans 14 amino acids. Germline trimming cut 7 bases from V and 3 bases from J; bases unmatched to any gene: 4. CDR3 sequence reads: CASKRDRVYNEQFF. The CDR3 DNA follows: TGTGCCAGCAAAAGGGACAGGGTCTACAATGAGCAGTTCTTC.

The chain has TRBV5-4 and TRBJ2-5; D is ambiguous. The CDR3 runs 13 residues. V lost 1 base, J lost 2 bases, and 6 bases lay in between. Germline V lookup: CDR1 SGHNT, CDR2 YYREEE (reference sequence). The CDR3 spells CASSLSLQETQYF. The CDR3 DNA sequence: TGTGCCAGCAGCTTGAGTCTGCAAGAGACCCAGTACTTC. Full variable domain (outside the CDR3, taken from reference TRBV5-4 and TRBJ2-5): ETGVTQSPTHLIKTRGQQVTLRCSSQSGHNTVSWYQQALGQGPQFIFQYYREEENGRGNFPPRFSGLQFPNYSSELNVNALELDDSALYLCASSLSLQETQYFGPGTRLLVL.

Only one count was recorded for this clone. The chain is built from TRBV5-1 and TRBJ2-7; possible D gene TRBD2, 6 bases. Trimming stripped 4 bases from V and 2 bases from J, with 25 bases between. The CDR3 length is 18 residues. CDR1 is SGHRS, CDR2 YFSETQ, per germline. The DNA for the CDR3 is TGCGCCAGCAGCCATGACAGACCCGGGACTGGGAGCGCCTACGAGCAGTACTTC. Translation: CASSHDRPGTGSAYEQYF.

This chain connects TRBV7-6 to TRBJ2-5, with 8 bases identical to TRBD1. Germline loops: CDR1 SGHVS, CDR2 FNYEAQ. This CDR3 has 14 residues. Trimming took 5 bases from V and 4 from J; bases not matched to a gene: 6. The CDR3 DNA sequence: TGTGCCAGCAGCGCCAACAGGGGGAGAGAGACCCAGTACTTC. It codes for CASSANRGRETQYF.

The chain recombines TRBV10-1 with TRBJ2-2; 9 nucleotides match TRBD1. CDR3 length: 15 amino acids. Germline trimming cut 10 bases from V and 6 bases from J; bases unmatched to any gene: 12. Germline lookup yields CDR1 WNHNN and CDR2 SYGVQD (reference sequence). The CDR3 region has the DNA TGCGCCACCCAAATGCGGGACAGGGAGGCCGGGGAGCTGTTTTTT. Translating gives CATQMRDREAGELFF.

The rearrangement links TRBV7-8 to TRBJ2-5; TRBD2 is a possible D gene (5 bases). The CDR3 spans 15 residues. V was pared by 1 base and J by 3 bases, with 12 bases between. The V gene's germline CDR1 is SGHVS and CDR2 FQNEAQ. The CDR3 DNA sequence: TGTGCCAGCAGCTTAGATAGGCGGCGGGAAGAGACCCAGTACTTC. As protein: CASSLDRRREETQYF.

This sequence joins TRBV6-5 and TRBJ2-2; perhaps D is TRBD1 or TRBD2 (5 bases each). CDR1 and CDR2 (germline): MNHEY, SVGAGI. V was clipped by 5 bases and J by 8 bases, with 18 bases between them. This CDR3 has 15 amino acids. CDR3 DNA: TGTGCCAGCAGTACCCCCGGGACCGATACAGGGGAGCTGTTTTTT. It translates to CASSTPGTDTGELFF.

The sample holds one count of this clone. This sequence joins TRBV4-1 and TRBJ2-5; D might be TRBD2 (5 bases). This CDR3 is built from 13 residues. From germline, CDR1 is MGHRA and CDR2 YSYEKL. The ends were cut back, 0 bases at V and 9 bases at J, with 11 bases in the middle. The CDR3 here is CASSQERVRAQYF. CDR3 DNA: TGCGCCAGCAGCCAAGAGCGGGTTAGGGCCCAGTACTTC.

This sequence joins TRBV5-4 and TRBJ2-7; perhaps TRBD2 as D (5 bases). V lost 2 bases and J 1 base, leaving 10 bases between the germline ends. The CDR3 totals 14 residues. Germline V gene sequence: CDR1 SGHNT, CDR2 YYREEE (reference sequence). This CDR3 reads CASSLRGTSYEQYF. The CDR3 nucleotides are TGTGCCAGCAGCTTACGGGGTACATCCTACGAGCAGTACTTC.

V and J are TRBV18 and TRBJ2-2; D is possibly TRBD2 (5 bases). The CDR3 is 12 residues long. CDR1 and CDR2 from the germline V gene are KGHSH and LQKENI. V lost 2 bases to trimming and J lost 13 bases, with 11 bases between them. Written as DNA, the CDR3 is TGTGCCAGCTCACCAGAGCGGAGTTTGCTGTTTTTT. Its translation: CASSPERSLLFF.

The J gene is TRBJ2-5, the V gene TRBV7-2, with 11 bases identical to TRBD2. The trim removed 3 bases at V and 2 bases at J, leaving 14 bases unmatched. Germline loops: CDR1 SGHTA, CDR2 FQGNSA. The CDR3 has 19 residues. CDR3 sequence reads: CASSFGLSTSGGVQETQYF. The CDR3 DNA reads TGTGCCAGCAGCTTCGGCCTCAGCACTAGCGGGGGAGTTCAAGAGACCCAGTACTTC.

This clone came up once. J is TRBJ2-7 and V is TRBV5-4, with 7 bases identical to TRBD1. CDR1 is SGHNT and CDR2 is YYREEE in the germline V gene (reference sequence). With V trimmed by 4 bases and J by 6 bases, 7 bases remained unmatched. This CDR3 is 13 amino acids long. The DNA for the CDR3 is TGTGCCAGCAGCATAGGACAGGTACGCGAGCAGTACTTC. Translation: CASSIGQVREQYF.

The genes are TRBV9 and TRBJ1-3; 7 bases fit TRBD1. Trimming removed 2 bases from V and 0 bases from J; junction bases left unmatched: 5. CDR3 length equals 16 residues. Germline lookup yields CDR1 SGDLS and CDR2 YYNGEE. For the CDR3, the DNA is TGTGCCAGCAGCGTCAGGGGGGATTACTCTGGAAACACCATATATTTT. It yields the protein CASSVRGDYSGNTIYF.

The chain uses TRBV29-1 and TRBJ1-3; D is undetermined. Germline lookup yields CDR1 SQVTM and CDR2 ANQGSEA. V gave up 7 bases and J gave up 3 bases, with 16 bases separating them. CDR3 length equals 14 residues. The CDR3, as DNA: TGCAGCGGGCTATCAGGAGAACATGGAAACACCATATATTTT. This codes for CSGLSGEHGNTIYF.

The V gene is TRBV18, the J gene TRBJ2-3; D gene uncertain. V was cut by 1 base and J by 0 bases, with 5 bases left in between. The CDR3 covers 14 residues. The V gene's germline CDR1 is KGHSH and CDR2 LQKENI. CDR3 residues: CASSPLASTDTQYF. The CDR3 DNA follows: TGTGCCAGCTCACCACTAGCTAGCACAGATACGCAGTATTTT.

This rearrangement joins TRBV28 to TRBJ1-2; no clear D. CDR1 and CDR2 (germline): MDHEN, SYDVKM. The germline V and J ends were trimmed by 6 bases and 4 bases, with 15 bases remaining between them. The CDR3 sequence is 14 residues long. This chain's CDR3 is CASRSIGVSYGYTF. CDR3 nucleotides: TGTGCCAGCAGATCTATTGGGGTGAGCTATGGCTACACCTTC.

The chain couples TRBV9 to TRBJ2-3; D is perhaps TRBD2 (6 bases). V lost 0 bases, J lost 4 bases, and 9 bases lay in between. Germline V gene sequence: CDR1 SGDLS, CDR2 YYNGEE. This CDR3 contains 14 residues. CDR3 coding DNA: TGTGCCAGCAGCGTAGAGGACTACTCAGATACGCAGTATTTT. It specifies CASSVEDYSDTQYF. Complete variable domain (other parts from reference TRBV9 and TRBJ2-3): DSGVTQTPKHLITATGQRVTLRCSPRSGDLSVYWYQQSLDQGLQFLIQYYNGEERAKGNILERFSAQQFPDLHSELNLSSLELGDSALYFCASSVEDYSDTQYFGPGTRLTVL.

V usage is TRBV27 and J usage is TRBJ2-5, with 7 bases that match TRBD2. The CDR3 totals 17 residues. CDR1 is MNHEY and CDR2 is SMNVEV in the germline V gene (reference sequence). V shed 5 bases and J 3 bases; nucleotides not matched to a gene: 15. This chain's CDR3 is CASSPYPGTGTKETQYF. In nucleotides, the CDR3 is TGTGCCAGCAGTCCATATCCGGGAACGGGGACTAAAGAGACCCAGTACTTC.

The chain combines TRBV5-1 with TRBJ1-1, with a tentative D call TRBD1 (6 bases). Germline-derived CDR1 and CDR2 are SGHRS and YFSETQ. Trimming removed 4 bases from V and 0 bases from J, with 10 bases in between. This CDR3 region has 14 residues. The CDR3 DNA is TGCGCCAGCAGCCAACAGGGACTGAACACTGAAGCTTTCTTT. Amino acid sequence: CASSQQGLNTEAFF. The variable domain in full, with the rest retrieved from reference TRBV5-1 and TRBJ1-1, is KAGVTQTPRYLIKTRGQQVTLSCSPISGHRSVSWYQQTPGQGLQFLFEYFSETQRNKGNFPGRFSGRQFSNSRSEMNVSTLELGDSALYLCASSQQGLNTEAFFGQGTRLTVV.

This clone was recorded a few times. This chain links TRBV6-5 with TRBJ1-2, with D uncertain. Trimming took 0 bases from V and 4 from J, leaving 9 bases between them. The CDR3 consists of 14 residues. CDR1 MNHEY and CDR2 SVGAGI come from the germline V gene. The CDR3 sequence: CASSYSPKAYGYTF. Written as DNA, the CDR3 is TGTGCCAGCAGTTACTCACCCAAAGCCTATGGCTACACCTTC.

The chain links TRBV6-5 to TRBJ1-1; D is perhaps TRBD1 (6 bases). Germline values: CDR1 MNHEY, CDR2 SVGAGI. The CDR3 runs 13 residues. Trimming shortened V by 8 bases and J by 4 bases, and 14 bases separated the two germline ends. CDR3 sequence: CASRTVSGTEAFF. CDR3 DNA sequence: TGTGCCAGCCGGACAGTTTCTGGCACTGAAGCTTTCTTT.